The 16 T cell receptor beta chains reported below all come from one sample, sequenced in a study of T cells in Graves' hyperthyroidism and ophthalmopathy. Regions amplified from RNA transcripts were the TCR beta CDR3 regions. In the first-round RT-PCR of the TCR CDR3, the HTBI primer set was used. TCRdb used MiXCR to reprocess the multiplex PCR reads, holding one entry per CDR3 protein. The table has some 500,000 distinct CDR3 sequences, around 22% seen once. The specimen sequenced was blood. These receptors all stem from a woman aged 25 to 45 with Graves' ophthalmopathy.

The chain links TRBV4-3 to TRBJ1-1, with D unclear. V was trimmed by 1 base and J by 11 bases, leaving 17 bases between them. Germline V gene sequence: CDR1 LGHNA, CDR2 YSLEER. The CDR3 is made up of 14 amino acids. Written as DNA, the CDR3 is TGCGCCAGCAGCCAAGGTCGGGGATCACGGGATGCTTTCTTT. This sequence encodes CASSQGRGSRDAFF.

This clonotype was counted many times. V is TRBV12-3 or TRBV12-4 and J is TRBJ1-2; D is unclear. Trimming took off 1 base at V and 7 bases at J, with 13 bases between the two ends. The CDR3 is 14 residues long. This chain's CDR3 is CASSLGGKQGGYTF. The CDR3 DNA reads TGTGCCAGCAGTTTAGGGGGAAAACAAGGTGGCTACACCTTC.

This clonotype came up many times. V usage is TRBV7-9 and J usage is TRBJ1-5; D is ambiguous. This CDR3 contains 13 residues. The germline CDR1 and CDR2 sequences are SEHNR and FQNEAQ (reference sequence). V was shortened by 7 bases and J by 6 bases, with 13 bases between the two germline ends. CDR3 nucleotide sequence: TGTGCCAGCATTCACGGTGATACTCAGCCCCAGCATTTT. Its protein product is CASIHGDTQPQHF.

This clonotype was observed at least ten times. The chain couples TRBV4-2 to TRBJ2-7; 9 bases are a match to TRBD2. CDR3 size: 18 residues. From germline, CDR1 is LGHNA and CDR2 YNFKEQ. J lost 4 bases, V lost 0 bases, and 13 bases had no gene match. In DNA, the CDR3 is TGTGCCAGCAGCCAAGATACATTCGTGGTAGCGGGGGTTTACGAGCAGTACTTC. Amino acids: CASSQDTFVVAGVYEQYF.

This clonotype was seen ten or more times. V gene TRBV28 combines with J gene TRBJ1-1; D is perhaps TRBD1 (6 bases). Germline V CDR1 and CDR2: MDHEN, SYDVKM. The CDR3 is 15 residues long. The V end was cut by 6 bases, the J end by 1 base, with 15 bases between. CDR3 sequence (DNA): TGTGCCAGCAGGTCGAGTAGGGGGAAGAACACTGAAGCTTTCTTT. Amino acids: CASRSSRGKNTEAFF.

This clonotype was observed a few times. This sequence joins TRBV6-1 and TRBJ1-1; 11 bases match TRBD1. V dropped 6 bases and J dropped 3; count of bases not matched to a gene: 3. From germline, CDR1 is MNHNS and CDR2 SASEGT. CDR3 length: 14 residues. The CDR3 here is CASRDRGLDTEAFF. CDR3 nucleotide sequence: TGTGCCAGCAGGGACAGGGGGCTGGACACTGAAGCTTTCTTT.

The CDR3 reads CASSLMGSGELFF. DNA for the CDR3: TGTGCCAGCAGTTTAATGGGTTCCGGGGAGCTGTTTTTT. The chain is built from TRBV12-3 or TRBV12-4 and TRBJ2-2, with no clear D. The CDR3 spans 13 residues. With 2 bases removed from V and 6 bases from J, the gap between germline ends came to 7 bases.

Here the CDR3 DNA reads TGTGCCACCAGCAGAGATCGCGGACTAGCGGGCCCCGACCCTTTCCAAGAGACCCAGTACTTC. It specifies CATSRDRGLAGPDPFQETQYF. The chain uses TRBV15 and TRBJ2-5; the match to TRBD2 covers 11 bases. Per the germline V gene, CDR1 is LNHNV and CDR2 is YYDKDF (reference sequence). The CDR3 loop spans 21 amino acids. V dropped 0 bases and J dropped 1; count of bases not matched to a gene: 16.

This clonotype was seen at least ten times. The CDR3 DNA reads as TGCAGTGCTACAAGTACCGGGACTAGCTCCTACGAGCAGTACTTC. Its translation: CSATSTGTSSYEQYF. V is TRBV20-1 and J is TRBJ2-7, with TRBD2 identical over 8 bases. The CDR3 runs to 15 residues. J gave up 0 bases and V 4 bases, and 8 bases lay outside the gene matches. The germline V gene encodes CDR1 DFQATT and CDR2 SNEGSKA (reference sequence).

Many counts were recorded for this clonotype. The rearrangement uses TRBV28 and TRBJ2-7; tentative D call: TRBD2 (6 bases). The CDR3 consists of 15 residues. Trimming took 6 bases from V and 0 from J, leaving 15 bases between them. The germline gives CDR1 MDHEN, CDR2 SYDVKM. CDR3 sequence reads: CASRTSGPFSYEQYF. The CDR3 DNA is TGTGCCAGCAGGACCAGCGGGCCCTTCTCCTACGAGCAGTACTTC.

This clonotype was picked up a small number of times. The genes are TRBV6-1 and TRBJ1-1; D is ambiguous. Trimming removed 10 bases from V and 3 bases from J, with 18 bases in between. CDR3 size: 14 residues. The germline V gene encodes CDR1 MNHNS and CDR2 SASEGT. The DNA for the CDR3 is TGTGCCACCAAGAGCCGAGGACGGGACACTGAAGCTTTCTTT. Protein product: CATKSRGRDTEAFF.

This clonotype was observed at least ten times. This chain joins TRBV27 and TRBJ2-7; D is undetermined. CDR1 is MNHEY, CDR2 SMNVEV, per germline (reference sequence). The CDR3 spans 14 residues. V lost 3 bases and J lost 2, with 11 bases in between. CDR3 sequence: CASSLLPSTYEQYF. In nucleotides, the CDR3 is TGTGCCAGCAGTTTGTTACCGAGTACCTACGAGCAGTACTTC.

The chain is built from TRBV10-3 and TRBJ2-7, with TRBD2 identical over 8 bases. The CDR3 contains 12 residues. V trimming: 11 bases; J trimming: 3 bases; junction bases outside the gene matches: 6. CDR1 is ENHRY, CDR2 SYGVKD, per germline. The CDR3 DNA follows: TGTGCCGCCGGCGGGAGGTACTACGAGCAGTACTTC. It specifies CAAGGRYYEQYF.

This clonotype was counted ten times or more. The chain carries TRBV2 and TRBJ2-7; D assignment may be TRBD1 or TRBD2 (5 bases each). The V and J ends lost 6 bases and 2 bases respectively, with 11 bases between them. Germline CDR1 and CDR2: SNHLY and FYNNEI. There are 13 residues in the CDR3. The CDR3, as DNA: TGTGCCAGCAGATGGGACGGAGCCTACGAGCAGTACTTC. Translating it yields CASRWDGAYEQYF. The whole variable domain, filled in from reference TRBV2 and TRBJ2-7, reads EPEVTQTPSHQVTQMGQEVILRCVPISNHLYFYWYRQILGQKVEFLVSFYNNEISEKSEIFDDQFSVERPDGSNFTLKIRSTKLEDSAMYFCASRWDGAYEQYFGPGTRLTVT.

This clonotype was observed many times. The J gene is TRBJ2-7, the V gene TRBV12-3 or TRBV12-4, with 10 bases that match TRBD1. V lost 3 bases to trimming and J lost 7 bases; unmatched junction nucleotides: 9. The CDR3 sequence is 15 residues long. The DNA of the CDR3 is TGTGCCAGCAGTTTTGGTGGGGACAGGGGAGAGGAGCAGTACTTC. Translation gives CASSFGGDRGEEQYF.

This clonotype was seen a few times. CDR3 nucleotides: TGCGCCAGCAGCCATGGTACTACCCAATGGAACACTGAAGCTTTCTTT. Its protein is CASSHGTTQWNTEAFF. This rearrangement joins TRBV4-1 to TRBJ1-1; D is unresolved. CDR3 length: 16 residues. Germline CDR1 reads MGHRA; CDR2 reads YSYEKL. Between the trimmed V and J ends, which lost 3 bases and 1 base, there was a span of 15 bases.